This T cell receptor (beta chain) was sequenced in a study of blood T cells in healthy people across ages. Losses at the gene ends were 5 bases for V and 8 bases for J; bases not matched to a gene: 7. CDR3 size: 14 residues. In germline, CDR1 is SGHRS, CDR2 YFSETQ. Together with a sample-barcoded 5' primer, a J-beta primer mix was included in a second PCR lasting roughly 7 to 11 cycles. MiXCR was run by TCRdb on the 5' RACE reads, yielding one entry per CDR3 protein. The table includes more than 1,000,000 distinct CDR3 sequences, 20% to 25% detected once. The data also belong to a second study, concerning T cells of mothers and their children.

The TCR was taken from a girl under 10 years old in good health. Sequencing was carried out using blood. The gene calls are TRBV5-1 and TRBJ2-1; 10 nucleotides agree with TRBD2. CDR3 loop: CASRGSSGRHEQFF. DNA for the CDR3: TGCGCCAGCAGAGGTTCTAGCGGGAGACATGAGCAGTTCTTC.